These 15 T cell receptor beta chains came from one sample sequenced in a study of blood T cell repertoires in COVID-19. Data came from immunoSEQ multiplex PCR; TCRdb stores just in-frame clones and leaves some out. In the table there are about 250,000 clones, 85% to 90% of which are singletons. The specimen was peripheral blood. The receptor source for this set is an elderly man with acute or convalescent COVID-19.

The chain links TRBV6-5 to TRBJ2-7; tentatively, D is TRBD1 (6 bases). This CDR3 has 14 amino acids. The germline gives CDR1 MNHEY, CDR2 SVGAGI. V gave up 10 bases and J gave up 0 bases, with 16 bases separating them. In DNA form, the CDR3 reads TGTGCCATCAACAGGGACGACCTCTCCTACGAGCAGTACTTC. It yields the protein CAINRDDLSYEQYF.

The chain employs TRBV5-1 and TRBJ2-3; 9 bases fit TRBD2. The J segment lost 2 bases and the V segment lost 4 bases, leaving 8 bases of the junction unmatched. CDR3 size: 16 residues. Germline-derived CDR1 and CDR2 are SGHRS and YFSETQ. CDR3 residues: CASSLSSGGSTDTQYF. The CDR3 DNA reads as TGCGCCAGCAGCCTGAGTAGCGGGGGATCCACAGATACGCAGTATTTT.

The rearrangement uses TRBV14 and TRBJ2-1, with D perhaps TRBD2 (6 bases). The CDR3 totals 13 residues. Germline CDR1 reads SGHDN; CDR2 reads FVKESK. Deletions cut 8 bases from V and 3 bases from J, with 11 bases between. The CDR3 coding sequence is TGTGCCAGCGGAGCGGGCCACTACAATGAGCAGTTCTTC. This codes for CASGAGHYNEQFF.

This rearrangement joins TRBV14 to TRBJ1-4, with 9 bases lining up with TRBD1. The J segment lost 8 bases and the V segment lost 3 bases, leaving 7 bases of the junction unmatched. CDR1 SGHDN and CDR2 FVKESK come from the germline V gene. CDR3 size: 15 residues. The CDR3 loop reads CASSQRDRVREKLFF. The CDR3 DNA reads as TGTGCCAGCAGCCAGAGGGACAGGGTGAGAGAAAAACTGTTTTTT. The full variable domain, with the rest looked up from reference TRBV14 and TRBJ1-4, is EAGVTQFPSHSVIEKGQTVTLRCDPISGHDNLYWYRRVMGKEIKFLLHFVKESKQDESGMPNNRFLAERTGGTYSTLKVQPAELEDSGVYFCASSQRDRVREKLFFGSGTQLSVL.

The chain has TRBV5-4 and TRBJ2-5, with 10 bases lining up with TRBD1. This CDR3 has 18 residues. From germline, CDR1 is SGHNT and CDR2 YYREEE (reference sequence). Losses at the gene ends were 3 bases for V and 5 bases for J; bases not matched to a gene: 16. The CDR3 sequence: CASSSGGQGRILGETQYF. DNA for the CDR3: TGTGCCAGCAGCTCGGGGGGACAGGGGAGGATTTTGGGTGAGACCCAGTACTTC.

The CDR3 loop is CASSRELGYTF. The CDR3 DNA reads as TGTGCCAGCAGTCGGGAATTAGGCTACACCTTC. The chain carries TRBV12-3 or TRBV12-4 and TRBJ1-2; D gene unclear. The CDR3 totals 11 residues. The ends were cut back, 5 bases at V and 8 bases at J, with 9 bases in the middle.

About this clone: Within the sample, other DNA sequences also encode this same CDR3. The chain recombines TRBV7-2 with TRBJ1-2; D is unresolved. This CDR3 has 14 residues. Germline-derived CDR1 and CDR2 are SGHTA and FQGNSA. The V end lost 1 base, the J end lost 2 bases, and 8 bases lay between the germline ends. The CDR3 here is CASSLEAGNYGYTF. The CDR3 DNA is TGTGCCAGCAGCTTAGAGGCCGGGAACTATGGCTACACCTTC.

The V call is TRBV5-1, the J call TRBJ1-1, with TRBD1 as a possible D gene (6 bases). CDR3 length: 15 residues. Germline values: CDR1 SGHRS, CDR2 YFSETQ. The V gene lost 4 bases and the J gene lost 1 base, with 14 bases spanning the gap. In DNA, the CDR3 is TGCGCCAGCAGCCCGTTCGGGGGGGCGAACACTGAAGCTTTCTTT. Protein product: CASSPFGGANTEAFF. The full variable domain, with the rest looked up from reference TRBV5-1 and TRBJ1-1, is KAGVTQTPRYLIKTRGQQVTLSCSPISGHRSVSWYQQTPGQGLQFLFEYFSETQRNKGNFPGRFSGRQFSNSRSEMNVSTLELGDSALYLCASSPFGGANTEAFFGQGTRLTVV.

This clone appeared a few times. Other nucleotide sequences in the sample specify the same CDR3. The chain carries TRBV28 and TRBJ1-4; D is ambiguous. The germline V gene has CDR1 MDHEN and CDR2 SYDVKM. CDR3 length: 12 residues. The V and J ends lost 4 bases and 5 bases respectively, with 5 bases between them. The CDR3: CASSSSNEKLFF. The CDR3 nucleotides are TGTGCCAGCAGTTCCTCGAATGAAAAACTGTTTTTT.

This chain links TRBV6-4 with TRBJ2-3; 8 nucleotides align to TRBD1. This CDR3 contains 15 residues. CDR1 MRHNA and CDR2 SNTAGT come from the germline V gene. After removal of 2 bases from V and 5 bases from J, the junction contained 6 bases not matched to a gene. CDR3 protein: CASSDGQGGRDTQYF. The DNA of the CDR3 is TGTGCCAGCAGTGACGGACAGGGAGGTCGAGATACGCAGTATTTT.

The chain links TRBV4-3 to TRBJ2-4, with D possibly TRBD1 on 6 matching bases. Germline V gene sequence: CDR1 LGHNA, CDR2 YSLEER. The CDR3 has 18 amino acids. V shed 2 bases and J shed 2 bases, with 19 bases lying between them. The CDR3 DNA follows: TGCGCCAGCAGCCAAACTCTCATGGGGGCTATTACCAAAAACATTCAGTACTTC. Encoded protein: CASSQTLMGAITKNIQYF.

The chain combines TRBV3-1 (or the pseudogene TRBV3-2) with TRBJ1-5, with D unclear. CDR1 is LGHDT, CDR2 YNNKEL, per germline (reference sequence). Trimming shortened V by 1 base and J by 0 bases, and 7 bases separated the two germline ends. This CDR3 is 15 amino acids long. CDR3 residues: CASSQVPGSNQPQHF. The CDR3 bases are TGTGCCAGCAGCCAAGTGCCAGGTAGCAATCAGCCCCAGCATTTT.

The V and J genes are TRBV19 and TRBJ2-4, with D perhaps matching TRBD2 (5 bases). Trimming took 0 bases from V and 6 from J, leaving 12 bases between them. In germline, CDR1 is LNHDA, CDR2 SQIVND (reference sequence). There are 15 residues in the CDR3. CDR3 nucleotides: TGTGCCAGTAGTATAGACCTCCTAGCTAGAAACATTCAGTACTTC. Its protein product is CASSIDLLARNIQYF.

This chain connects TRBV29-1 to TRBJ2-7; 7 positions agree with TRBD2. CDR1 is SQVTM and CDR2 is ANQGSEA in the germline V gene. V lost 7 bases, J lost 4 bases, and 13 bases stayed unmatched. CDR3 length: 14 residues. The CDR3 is CSAGTGGPLYEQYF. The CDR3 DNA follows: TGCAGCGCCGGAACGGGGGGTCCCCTGTACGAGCAGTACTTC.

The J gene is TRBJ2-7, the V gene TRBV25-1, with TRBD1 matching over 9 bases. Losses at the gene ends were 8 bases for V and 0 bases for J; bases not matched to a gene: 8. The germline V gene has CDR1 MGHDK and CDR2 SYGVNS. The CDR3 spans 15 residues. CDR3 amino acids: CASSSAGQGSYEQYF. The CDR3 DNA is TGTGCCAGCTCTTCTGCGGGACAGGGCTCCTACGAGCAGTACTTC.